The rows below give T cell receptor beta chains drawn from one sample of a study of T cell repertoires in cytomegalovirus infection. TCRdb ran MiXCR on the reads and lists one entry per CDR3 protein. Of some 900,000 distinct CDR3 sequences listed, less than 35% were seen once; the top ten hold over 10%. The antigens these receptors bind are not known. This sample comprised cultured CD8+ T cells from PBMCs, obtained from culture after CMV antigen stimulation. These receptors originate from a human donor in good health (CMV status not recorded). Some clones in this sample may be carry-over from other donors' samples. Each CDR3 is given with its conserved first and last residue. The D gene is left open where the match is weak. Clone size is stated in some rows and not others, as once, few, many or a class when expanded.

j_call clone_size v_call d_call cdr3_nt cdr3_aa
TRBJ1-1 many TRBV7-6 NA TGTGCCAGCAGCCAGACCCCCGGTGGGACTGAAGCTTTCTTT CASSQTPGGTEAFF
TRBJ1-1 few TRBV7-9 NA TGTGCCAGCAGCTTACTTTTGGGGCTGAACACTGAAGCTTTCTTT CASSLLLGLNTEAFF
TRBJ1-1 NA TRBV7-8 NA TGTGCCAGCAGCCAACGCGGGAGTTACGCTGAAGCTTTCTTT CASSQRGSYAEAFF
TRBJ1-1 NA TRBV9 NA TGTGCCAGCAGCGTAGGTCGGGGGGGCGGTATGAACACTGAAGCTTTCTTT CASSVGRGGGMNTEAFF
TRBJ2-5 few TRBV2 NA TGTGCCAGCAGCGCCCCGGACACAGGGTACGGGACCCAGTACTTC CASSAPDTGYGTQYF
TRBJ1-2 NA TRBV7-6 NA TGTGCCAGCAGCTTAGAGCCCCGCAGCTATGGCTACACCTTC CASSLEPRSYGYTF
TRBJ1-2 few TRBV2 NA TGTGCCAGCAGTGACCCCGGGACGGGTCCTAACTATGGCTACACCTTC CASSDPGTGPNYGYTF
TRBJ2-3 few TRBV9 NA TGTGCCAGCAGCGTAGGAGGGCAATCTAGCACAGATACGCAGTATTTT CASSVGGQSSTDTQYF
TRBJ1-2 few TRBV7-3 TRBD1 TGTGCCAGCAGCTTATCAGGGGGCGACTATGGCTACACCTTC CASSLSGGDYGYTF
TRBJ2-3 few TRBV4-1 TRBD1 TGCGCCAGCAGCCAAGAAAGGACAGGGGGCACAGATACGCAGTATTTT CASSQERTGGTDTQYF
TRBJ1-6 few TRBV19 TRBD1 TGTGCCAGTAGTATAGTAACAGGGGCGAGGAATTCACCCCTCCACTTT CASSIVTGARNSPLHF
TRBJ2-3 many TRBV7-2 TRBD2 TGTGCCAGCAGCTCCCCCGGGCTTCGGGGGGTCACAGATACGCAGTATTTT CASSSPGLRGVTDTQYF
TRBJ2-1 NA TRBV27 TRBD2 TGTGCCAGCAGTCCTAGGAGCGGGGGGCCCTACAATGAGCAGTTCTTC CASSPRSGGPYNEQFF
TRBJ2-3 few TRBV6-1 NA TGTGCCAGCAGTGAAGTGCACGGTTTCAGCACAGATACGCAGTATTTT CASSEVHGFSTDTQYF
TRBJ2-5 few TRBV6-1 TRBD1 TGTGCCAGCAGACCGGTCGGACAGGCCCAAGAGACCCAGTACTTC CASRPVGQAQETQYF